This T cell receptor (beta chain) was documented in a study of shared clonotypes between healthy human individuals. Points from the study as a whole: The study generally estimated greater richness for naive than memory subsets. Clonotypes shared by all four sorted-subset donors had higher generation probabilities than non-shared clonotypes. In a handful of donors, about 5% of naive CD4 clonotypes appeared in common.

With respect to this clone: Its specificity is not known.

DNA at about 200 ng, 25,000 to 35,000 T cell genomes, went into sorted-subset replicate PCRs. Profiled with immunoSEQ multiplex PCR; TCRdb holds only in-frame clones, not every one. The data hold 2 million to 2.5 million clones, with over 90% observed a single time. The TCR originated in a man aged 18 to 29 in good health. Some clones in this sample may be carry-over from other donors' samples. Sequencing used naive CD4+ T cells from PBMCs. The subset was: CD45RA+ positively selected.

CDR3 amino acids: CASSLGPGKVETQYF. The DNA of the CDR3 is TGTGCCAGCAGCTTAGGGCCCGGTAAGGTGGAGACCCAGTACTTC. V gene TRBV7-2 combines with J gene TRBJ2-5; no clear D gene. The V end lost 1 base, the J end lost 5 bases, and 14 bases lay between the germline ends. The CDR3 runs to 15 residues. Germline assignment: CDR1 SGHTA and CDR2 FQGNSA.